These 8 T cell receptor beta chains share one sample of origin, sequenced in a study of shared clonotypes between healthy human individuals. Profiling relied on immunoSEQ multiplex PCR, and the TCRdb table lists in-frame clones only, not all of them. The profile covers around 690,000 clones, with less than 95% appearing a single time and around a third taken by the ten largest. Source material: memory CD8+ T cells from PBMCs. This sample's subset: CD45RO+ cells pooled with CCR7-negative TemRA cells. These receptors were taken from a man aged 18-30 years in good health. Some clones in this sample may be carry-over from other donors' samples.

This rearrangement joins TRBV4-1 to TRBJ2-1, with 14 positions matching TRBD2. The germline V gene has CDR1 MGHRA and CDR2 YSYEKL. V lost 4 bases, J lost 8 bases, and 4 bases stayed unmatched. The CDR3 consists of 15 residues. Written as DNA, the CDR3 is TGCGCCAGCAGCCCGACTAGCGGGAGGGGCGATGAGCAGTTCTTC. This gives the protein CASSPTSGRGDEQFF.

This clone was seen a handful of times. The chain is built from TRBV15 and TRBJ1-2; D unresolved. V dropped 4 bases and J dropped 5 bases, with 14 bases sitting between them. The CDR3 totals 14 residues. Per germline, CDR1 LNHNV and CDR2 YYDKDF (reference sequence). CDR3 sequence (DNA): TGTGCCACCAGCACCTCCAAGGGCTGGTATGGCTACACCTTC. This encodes CATSTSKGWYGYTF.

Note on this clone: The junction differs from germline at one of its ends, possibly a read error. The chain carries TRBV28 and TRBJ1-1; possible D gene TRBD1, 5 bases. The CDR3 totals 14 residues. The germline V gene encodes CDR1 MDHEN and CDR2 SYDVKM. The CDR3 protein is CASSWRGMNTEAFF. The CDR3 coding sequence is TGTGCCAGTAGTTGGCGGGGCATGAACACTGAAGCTTTCTTT.

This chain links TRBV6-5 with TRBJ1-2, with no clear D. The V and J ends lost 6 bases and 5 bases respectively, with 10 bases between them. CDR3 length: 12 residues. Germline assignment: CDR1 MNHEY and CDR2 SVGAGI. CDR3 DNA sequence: TGTGCCAGCAGGTCGTTGGGGTATGGCTACACCTTC. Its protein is CASRSLGYGYTF.

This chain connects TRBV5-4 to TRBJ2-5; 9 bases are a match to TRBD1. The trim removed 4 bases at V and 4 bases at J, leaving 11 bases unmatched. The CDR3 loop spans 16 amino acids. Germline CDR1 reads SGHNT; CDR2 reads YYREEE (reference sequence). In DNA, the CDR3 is TGTGCCAGCAGCCCACCGGGACAGGGAAGAGGAGAGACCCAGTACTTC. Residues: CASSPPGQGRGETQYF.

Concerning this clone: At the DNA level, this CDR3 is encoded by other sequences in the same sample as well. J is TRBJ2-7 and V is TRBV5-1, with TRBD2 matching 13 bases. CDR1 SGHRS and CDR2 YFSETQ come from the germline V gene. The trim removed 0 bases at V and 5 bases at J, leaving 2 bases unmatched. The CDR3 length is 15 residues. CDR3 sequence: CASSLGGLAGDEQYF. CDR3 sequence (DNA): TGCGCCAGCAGCTTGGGAGGACTAGCGGGAGACGAGCAGTACTTC.

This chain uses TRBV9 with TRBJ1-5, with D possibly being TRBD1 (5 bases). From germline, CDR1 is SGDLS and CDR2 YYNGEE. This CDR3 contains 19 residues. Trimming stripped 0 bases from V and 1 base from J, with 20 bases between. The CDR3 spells CASSVVWEGLQVSNQPQHF. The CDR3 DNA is TGTGCCAGCAGCGTAGTTTGGGAGGGGTTACAGGTGAGCAATCAGCCCCAGCATTTT.

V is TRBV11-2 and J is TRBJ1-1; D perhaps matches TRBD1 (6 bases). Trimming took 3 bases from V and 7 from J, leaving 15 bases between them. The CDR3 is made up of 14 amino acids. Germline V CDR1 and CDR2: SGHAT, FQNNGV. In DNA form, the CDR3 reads TGTGCCAGCAGCTTTTTTGGGGCGGACAGTGAAGCTTTCTTT. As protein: CASSFFGADSEAFF.